These 25 T cell receptor beta chains share one sample of origin, sequenced in a study of human T cells and chemical hapten exposure. The time point was: patch test 2, 6 weeks after DPC sensitization. Treatment reported: therapeutic diphenylcyclopropenone sensitization with weekly scalp DPC. One entry per CDR3 protein, called by TCRdb with MiXCR from the RACE reads. The data show around 82,000 distinct CDR3 sequences, 6.5% to 8.5% seen once. The sequencing here drew on whole blood, taken in connection with sensitization to the hapten diphenylcyclopropenone (DPC). The receptor source for this set is a woman aged 25-40 years with alopecia areata. Some clones in this sample may be carry-over from other donors' samples.

The chain links TRBV29-1 to TRBJ1-5, with D unclear. The CDR3 is made up of 10 amino acids. V gave up 3 bases and J gave up 9 bases, with 6 bases separating them. From germline, CDR1 is SQVTM and CDR2 ANQGSEA. Written as DNA, the CDR3 is TGCAGCGTTGACATTCCGCCCCAGCATTTT. Protein product: CSVDIPPQHF.

This clonotype showed up many times. V and J are TRBV20-1 and TRBJ1-4, with D perhaps matching TRBD1 (5 bases). Germline V CDR1 and CDR2: DFQATT, SNEGSKA (reference sequence). CDR3 length equals 13 residues. V was trimmed by 6 bases and J by 4 bases, leaving 12 bases between them. The CDR3 loop is CSAGQGHNEKLFF. CDR3 sequence (DNA): TGCAGTGCAGGTCAGGGCCATAATGAAAAACTGTTTTTT.

This clonotype has only a few counts. This sequence joins TRBV7-9 and TRBJ1-1; no reliable D call. Germline CDR1 and CDR2: SEHNR and FQNEAQ (reference sequence). The CDR3 covers 14 residues. Between the trimmed V and J ends, which lost 5 bases and 4 bases, there was a span of 14 bases. The DNA for the CDR3 is TGTGCCAGCAGCCCCCCTGCCAAGCCCACTGAAGCTTTCTTT. Translating gives CASSPPAKPTEAFF. Complete variable domain (other parts from reference TRBV7-9 and TRBJ1-1): DTGVSQNPRHKITKRGQNVTFRCDPISEHNRLYWYRQTLGQGPEFLTYFQNEAQLEKSRLLSDRFSAERPKGSFSTLEIQRTEQGDSAMYLCASSPPAKPTEAFFGQGTRLTVV.

In this sample, this clonotype turned up many times. This chain connects TRBV29-1 to TRBJ1-5; TRBD1 agrees at 7 bases. The germline CDR1 and CDR2 sequences are SQVTM and ANQGSEA. With V trimmed by 6 bases and J by 4 bases, 9 bases remained unmatched. The CDR3 contains 14 residues. CDR3 bases: TGCAGCGTCGATACAGGGGTGAGGAATCAGCCCCAGCATTTT. Translation: CSVDTGVRNQPQHF. Variable domain in full (rest from reference TRBV29-1 and TRBJ1-5): SAVISQKPSRDICQRGTSLTIQCQVDSQVTMMFWYRQQPGQSLTLIATANQGSEATYESGFVIDKFPISRPNLTFSTLTVSNMSPEDSSIYLCSVDTGVRNQPQHFGDGTRLSIL.

This clonotype was seen ten or more times. This chain joins TRBV3-1 and TRBJ2-3, with D maybe TRBD2 (6 bases). V was cut by 7 bases and J by 2 bases, with 16 bases left in between. The length of the CDR3 is 15 residues. Per the germline V gene, CDR1 is LGHDT and CDR2 is YNNKEL (reference sequence). The CDR3 bases are TGTGCCAGCACCCGACGGCGGGGATTCACAGATACGCAGTATTTT. Residues: CASTRRRGFTDTQYF.

This clonotype was seen many times. The chain recombines TRBV11-2 with TRBJ1-1; D might be TRBD1 (5 bases). The V gene lost 5 bases and the J gene lost 7 bases, with 14 bases spanning the gap. Germline lookup yields CDR1 SGHAT and CDR2 FQNNGV. The CDR3 runs to 13 residues. CDR3 nucleotides: TGTGCCAGCAGCCCAGGGAAATCCCGTGAAGCTTTCTTT. It encodes CASSPGKSREAFF. Combining the CDR3 with reference TRBV11-2 and TRBJ1-1 gives the whole variable domain EAGVAQSPRYKIIEKRQSVAFWCNPISGHATLYWYQQILGQGPKLLIQFQNNGVVDDSQLPKDRFSAERLKGVDSTLKIQPAKLEDSAVYLCASSPGKSREAFFGQGTRLTVV.

At least ten counts were recorded for this clonotype. V gene TRBV7-9 combines with J gene TRBJ2-7; the D gene is possibly TRBD2 (6 bases). The germline gives CDR1 SEHNR, CDR2 FQNEAQ (reference sequence). The CDR3 covers 15 residues. V was cut by 6 bases and J by 3 bases, with 18 bases left in between. CDR3 DNA sequence: TGTGCCAGCAGTCGAGGGGACTCGCCTTACTACGAGCAGTACTTC. Protein product: CASSRGDSPYYEQYF. Variable domain in full (rest from reference TRBV7-9 and TRBJ2-7): DTGVSQNPRHKITKRGQNVTFRCDPISEHNRLYWYRQTLGQGPEFLTYFQNEAQLEKSRLLSDRFSAERPKGSFSTLEIQRTEQGDSAMYLCASSRGDSPYYEQYFGPGTRLTVT.

This clonotype has only a few counts. The chain is built from TRBV4-1 and TRBJ1-3; TRBD1 is a possible D gene (5 bases). Germline V gene sequence: CDR1 MGHRA, CDR2 YSYEKL. V lost 0 bases and J 2 bases, leaving 8 bases between the germline ends. The CDR3 is made up of 15 amino acids. CDR3: CASSQEGEPGNTIYF. Here the CDR3 DNA reads TGCGCCAGCAGCCAAGAAGGGGAGCCTGGAAACACCATATATTTT.

V and J are TRBV9 and TRBJ1-2; D perhaps matches TRBD1 (5 bases). The CDR3 runs 14 residues. V lost 5 bases to trimming and J lost 6 bases, with 17 bases between them. Germline lookup yields CDR1 SGDLS and CDR2 YYNGEE. In DNA form, the CDR3 reads TGTGCCAGCAGTCTGCAGGGTTTAAGGGATGGCTACACCTTC. This translates into CASSLQGLRDGYTF.

Ten or more counts support this clonotype. V and J are TRBV15 and TRBJ1-1; tentatively, D is TRBD1 (5 bases). Between the trimmed V and J ends, which lost 0 bases and 8 bases, there was a span of 13 bases. The CDR3 runs to 14 residues. Germline V CDR1 and CDR2: LNHNV, YYDKDF (reference sequence). As DNA, the CDR3 is TGTGCCACCAGCAGAGATCAGGGAGGGATAGAAGCTTTCTTT. Protein sequence: CATSRDQGGIEAFF.

At least ten counts were recorded for this clonotype. This chain connects TRBV2 to TRBJ2-3; no reliable D call. The CDR3 has 16 residues. Trimming left V 8 bases short and J 2 bases short, with 20 bases between. Per the germline V gene, CDR1 is SNHLY and CDR2 is FYNNEI. CDR3 amino acids: CASAPAMVRATDTQYF. Here the CDR3 DNA reads TGTGCCAGCGCCCCAGCTATGGTTCGAGCCACAGATACGCAGTATTTT. The variable domain in full, with the rest retrieved from reference TRBV2 and TRBJ2-3, is EPEVTQTPSHQVTQMGQEVILRCVPISNHLYFYWYRQILGQKVEFLVSFYNNEISEKSEIFDDQFSVERPDGSNFTLKIRSTKLEDSAMYFCASAPAMVRATDTQYFGPGTRLTVL.

J is TRBJ2-1 and V is TRBV9; 7 bases line up with TRBD2. The CDR3 is 16 amino acids. CDR1 and CDR2 from the germline V gene are SGDLS and YYNGEE. With 0 bases clipped from V and 1 base from J, the junction kept 4 bases outside the gene matches. The CDR3 DNA follows: TGTGCCAGCAGCGTAGATACGGGGGGATCCTACAATGAGCAGTTCTTC. Its translation: CASSVDTGGSYNEQFF.

The sample holds a few counts of this clonotype. The genes are TRBV6-2 or TRBV6-3 and TRBJ2-1; 10 positions agree with TRBD2. Trimming took 5 bases from V and 4 from J; bases not matched to a gene: 8. The CDR3 contains 16 residues. CDR1 MNHEY and CDR2 SVGEGT come from the germline V gene. CDR3 nucleotide sequence: TGTGCCAGCAGTGACGTCTTAGCGGGGGGTTACAATGAGCAGTTCTTC. This codes for CASSDVLAGGYNEQFF.

As to this clonotype: A much bigger clone sits one base away, suggesting this may be a read error. The chain uses TRBV6-6 and TRBJ1-4, with 8 bases identical to TRBD1. The CDR3 spans 18 residues. The trim removed 6 bases at V and 1 base at J, leaving 13 bases unmatched. The germline gives CDR1 MNHNY, CDR2 SVGAGI (reference sequence). Here the CDR3 reads CASRIRTGKGRTNEKLFF. The CDR3 DNA is TGTGCCAGCAGAATAAGGACAGGGAAGGGTAGAACTAATGAAAAACTGTTTTTT.

The J gene is TRBJ1-5, the V gene TRBV5-6; no clear D. The CDR3 runs 13 residues. The germline V gene encodes CDR1 SGHDT and CDR2 YYEEEE. Trimming stripped 3 bases from V and 6 bases from J, with 10 bases between. CDR3 protein: CASSSYTFQPQHF. The CDR3 DNA reads as TGTGCCAGCAGCTCTTACACGTTTCAGCCCCAGCATTTT.

Many counts were recorded for this clonotype. The chain recombines TRBV12-3 or TRBV12-4 with TRBJ1-2; D might be TRBD1 (6 bases). V lost 7 bases, J lost 3 bases, and 21 bases lay in between. This CDR3 is 16 amino acids long. In nucleotides, the CDR3 is TGTGCCAGCAACTCGCTGGGGGGGGGGGCTGACTATGGCTACACCTTC. Its translation: CASNSLGGGADYGYTF.

This chain connects TRBV5-1 to TRBJ2-7, with TRBD2 identical over 8 bases. CDR3 size: 15 residues. J lost 5 bases, V lost 0 bases, and 7 bases had no gene match. Germline CDR1 reads SGHRS; CDR2 reads YFSETQ. This CDR3 reads CASSLGVGGADEQYF. DNA of the CDR3: TGCGCCAGCAGCTTGGGAGTCGGGGGGGCGGACGAGCAGTACTTC.

This clonotype has a count of ten or more. The chain carries TRBV6-1 and TRBJ2-3; D is perhaps TRBD1 or TRBD2 (5 bases each). CDR1 MNHNS and CDR2 SASEGT come from the germline V gene. The ends were cut back, 2 bases at V and 1 base at J, with 22 bases in the middle. This CDR3 contains 19 residues. The CDR3 region is CASSELSVSGRSGTDTQYF. The CDR3, as DNA: TGTGCCAGCAGTGAATTGAGTGTTTCGGGACGGTCTGGCACAGATACGCAGTATTTT.

The chain links TRBV20-1 to TRBJ1-1; tentative D call: TRBD1 (6 bases). This CDR3 has 16 amino acids. Germline CDR1 reads DFQATT; CDR2 reads SNEGSKA (reference sequence). Trimming took 1 base from V and 3 from J, leaving 18 bases between them. The CDR3 region is CSARAGDITKYTEAFF. DNA of the CDR3: TGCAGTGCTAGAGCTGGGGACATCACAAAATACACTGAAGCTTTCTTT.

This clonotype was detected many times. Because the CDR3 is missing its conserved closing phenylalanine or tryptophan, this is likely a read error. V gene TRBV13 combines with J gene TRBJ1-1; D possibly corresponds to TRBD1 (6 bases). Trimming shortened V by 5 bases and J by 0 bases, and 13 bases separated the two germline ends. Germline CDR1 is PRHDT and CDR2 is FYEKMQ (reference sequence). CDR3 size: 15 residues. The CDR3 loop is CASSPNTGMNTEAFL. DNA of the CDR3: TGTGCCAGCAGCCCCAACACAGGGATGAACACTGAAGCTTTCCTT.

The V call is TRBV6-1, the J call TRBJ1-2, with D possibly TRBD1 on 5 matching bases. The germline V and J ends were trimmed by 7 bases and 6 bases, with 18 bases remaining between them. Germline V gene data show CDR1 as MNHNS and CDR2 as SASEGT. The CDR3 covers 14 residues. CDR3 in amino acids: CASKKMQGWDGYTF. The CDR3 DNA reads TGTGCCAGCAAGAAGATGCAGGGCTGGGATGGCTACACCTTC.

This clonotype was recorded a few times. The chain carries TRBV13 and TRBJ1-5; maybe TRBD1 (6 bases). Germline V gene data show CDR1 as PRHDT and CDR2 as FYEKMQ (reference sequence). The ends were cut back, 2 bases at V and 4 bases at J, with 12 bases in the middle. The CDR3 is 15 residues long. CDR3 loop: CASSLNRTVNQPQHF. CDR3 nucleotides: TGTGCCAGCAGCTTAAACCGGACAGTGAATCAGCCCCAGCATTTT.

Points on this clonotype: A read error may be the cause here, since a much bigger clone is one base away. The rearrangement joins TRBV7-2 to TRBJ1-2; D ambiguous. The length of the CDR3 is 13 residues. Germline CDR1 is SGHTA and CDR2 is FQGNSA. The V end lost 3 bases, the J end lost 5 bases, and 10 bases lay between the germline ends. The CDR3 is CASSFGYEYGYTF. DNA of the CDR3: TGTGCCAGCAGCTTTGGGTACGAGTATGGCTACACCTTC.

At least ten counts were recorded for this clonotype. This sequence joins TRBV6-5 and TRBJ1-4; no firm D call. The CDR3 contains 13 residues. Deletions cut 2 bases from V and 5 bases from J, with 6 bases between. The germline gives CDR1 MNHEY, CDR2 SVGAGI. DNA of the CDR3: TGTGCCAGCAGTTACCGATCAAATGAAAAACTGTTTTTT. Translating gives CASSYRSNEKLFF.

The chain uses TRBV30 and TRBJ2-3, with D possibly matching TRBD2 (5 bases). From germline, CDR1 is GTSNPN and CDR2 SVGIG (reference sequence). This CDR3 contains 11 residues. V lost 7 bases to trimming and J lost 5 bases, with 10 bases between them. DNA of the CDR3: TGTGCCTCCCGACGGGGAGATACGCAGTATTTT. This encodes CASRRGDTQYF.